The 7 T cell receptor beta chains reported below all come from one sample, sequenced in a study of response to subunit inactivated influenza vaccine. TCRdb called the RT-PCR reads again in MiXCR, with one record for every CDR3 protein. The sample has about 780,000 distinct CDR3 sequences, approximately 17% seen once. The sequencing here drew on PBMCs from blood, taken roughly 5 days after vaccination. These receptors all come from a man aged 50-60 years who received an inactivated influenza vaccine.

This rearrangement joins TRBV4-3 to TRBJ2-3, with TRBD2 as a possible D gene (6 bases). The CDR3 runs to 16 residues. The germline gives CDR1 LGHNA, CDR2 YSLEER. Trimming shortened V by 1 base and J by 3 bases, and 14 bases separated the two germline ends. The CDR3 coding sequence is TGCGCCAGCAGCCAAGGAACAAGACTAGGTACAGATACGCAGTATTTT. Translation gives CASSQGTRLGTDTQYF.

This clonotype turned up a few times. The chain has TRBV20-1 and TRBJ1-5; TRBD1 might be the D (5 bases). Trimming cost V 1 base and J 3 bases, with 10 bases left between them. The CDR3 loop spans 14 amino acids. Germline CDR1 DFQATT, CDR2 SNEGSKA (reference sequence). CDR3 loop: CSARVVGDNQPQHF. The CDR3 DNA sequence: TGCAGTGCTAGAGTGGTGGGGGACAATCAGCCCCAGCATTTT.

This clonotype was counted only a few times. V usage is TRBV12-3 or TRBV12-4 and J usage is TRBJ2-7; D uncertain. CDR3 size: 13 residues. V was cut by 1 base and J by 6 bases, with 10 bases left in between. The CDR3 nucleotides read TGTGCCAGCAGTTTAGGCAGGATGGGCGAGCAGTACTTC. Protein sequence: CASSLGRMGEQYF.

This clonotype showed up just a few times. This chain joins TRBV6-5 and TRBJ2-1, with unresolved D. CDR3 length: 15 amino acids. With 2 bases removed from V and 0 bases from J, the gap between germline ends came to 8 bases. Germline CDR1 reads MNHEY; CDR2 reads SVGAGI. The CDR3 loop reads CASSYAASSYNEQFF. The CDR3 region has the DNA TGTGCCAGCAGTTACGCAGCGAGCTCCTACAATGAGCAGTTCTTC.

In its sample, this clonotype was seen a few times. This rearrangement joins TRBV7-2 to TRBJ2-1; D tentatively fits TRBD1 or TRBD2 (6 bases each). V lost 5 bases and J 7 bases, leaving 24 bases between the germline ends. This CDR3 spans 17 amino acids. The V gene's germline CDR1 is SGHTA and CDR2 FQGNSA. The CDR3 spells CASSPSLHGGLSNEQFF. CDR3 bases: TGTGCCAGCAGCCCCTCGCTCCACGGGGGCCTGAGTAATGAGCAGTTCTTC.

This clonotype was found a few times. V and J are TRBV24-1 and TRBJ2-4; unclear D gene. CDR3 length: 15 amino acids. The germline gives CDR1 KGHDR, CDR2 SFDVKD. V gave up 3 bases and J gave up 3 bases, with 11 bases separating them. The CDR3 bases are TGTGCCACCAGTGATGGTGTAGTGGGCAAAAACATTCAGTACTTC. It encodes CATSDGVVGKNIQYF.

This clonotype has only a few counts. The chain uses TRBV15 and TRBJ2-3; 7 positions agree with TRBD1. The CDR3 length is 15 residues. J gave up 2 bases and V 5 bases, and 7 bases lay outside the gene matches. Germline CDR1 reads LNHNV; CDR2 reads YYDKDF (reference sequence). The DNA of the CDR3 is TGTGCCACCAGCGGCCGGGACAGCCACACAGATACGCAGTATTTT. This translates into CATSGRDSHTDTQYF. The entire variable domain, with the rest obtained from reference TRBV15 and TRBJ2-3, is as follows: DAMVIQNPRYQVTQFGKPVTLSCSQTLNHNVMYWYQQKSSQAPKLLFHYYDKDFNNEADTPDNFQSRRPNTSFCFLDIRSPGLGDTAMYLCATSGRDSHTDTQYFGPGTRLTVL.